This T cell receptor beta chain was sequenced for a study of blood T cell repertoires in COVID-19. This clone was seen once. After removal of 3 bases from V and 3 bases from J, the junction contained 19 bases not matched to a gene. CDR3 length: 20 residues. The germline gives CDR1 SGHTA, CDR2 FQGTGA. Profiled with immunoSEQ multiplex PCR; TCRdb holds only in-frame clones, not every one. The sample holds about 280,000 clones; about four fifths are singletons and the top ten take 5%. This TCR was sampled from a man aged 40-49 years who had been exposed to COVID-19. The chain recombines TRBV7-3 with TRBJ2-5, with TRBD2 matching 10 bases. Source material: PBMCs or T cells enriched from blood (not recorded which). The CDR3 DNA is TGTGCCAGCAGCTTTACGGGGGGCGAAGGCCGAGCGGGAGGGAAAGAGACCCAGTACTTC. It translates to CASSFTGGEGRAGGKETQYF.